The present TCR beta chain was sequenced within a study of vaccination effects on CD4 cells after COVID-19. Measured with immunoSEQ multiplex PCR; TCRdb has only the in-frame clones, and not every one. The sample yields about 52,000 clones, approximately 75% seen once. About this clone itself: Its antigen remains unidentified.

Peptide-pool stimulation followed by sequencing identified expanded antigen-specific CD4+ clonotypes in the ViraFEST assay. Investigators separated out CD4+ T cells once approximately 11 days of culture had passed. Neither prior SARS-CoV-2 infection nor positive nucleocapsid antibodies were present in the vaccine recipients. A density of over 1.5 million PBMC per well was used; these cells were cultured with roughly 10 IU/ml IL-2 and approximately 9.4 ug/ml peptides. IL-2 medium took the place of half the medium on both days 3 and 7. The sample was CD4+ T cells from PBMCs cultured with HCoV-OC43 spike peptides, taken before COVID-19 vaccination. The subset here: HCoV-OC43 spike overlapping peptide pool stimulation. This TCR came from a human donor who received a COVID-19 vaccine.

CDR3 bases: TGCGCCAGCAGCCCTAACTCGGGCAGGACGGAGACCCAGTACTTC. Its protein product is CASSPNSGRTETQYF. The chain joins TRBV5-1 to TRBJ2-5; D gene uncertain. This CDR3 is 15 amino acids long. Germline lookup yields CDR1 SGHRS and CDR2 YFSETQ. V lost 4 bases and J 5 bases, leaving 18 bases between the germline ends. The variable domain in full, completed from reference TRBV5-1 and TRBJ2-5, reads KAGVTQTPRYLIKTRGQQVTLSCSPISGHRSVSWYQQTPGQGLQFLFEYFSETQRNKGNFPGRFSGRQFSNSRSEMNVSTLELGDSALYLCASSPNSGRTETQYFGPGTRLLVL.